This T cell receptor beta chain stems from a study of vaccination effects on CD4 cells after COVID-19 (dated by TCRdb to between 2021 and 2023). Broadly, across the study: Each participant got two doses of an mRNA SARS-CoV-2 vaccine, either BNT162b2 or mRNA-1273. The full study included some 10 COVID-19 convalescent patients and several SARS-CoV-2-naive healthy vaccine recipients. In both COVID-19 convalescent patients and infection-naive vaccine recipients, the study compared SARS-CoV-2 spike-specific CD4+ TCR repertoires from before mRNA vaccination with those from after it. In the study, cultures from other donors were sequenced using the Oncomine TCR Beta short-read assay on an Illumina iSeq 100. General conclusions and limits of the study: At late post-vaccination timepoints, both infection-induced and vaccine-induced clones showed marked clonal contraction, consistent with waning T cell responses. Only a small number of convalescent patients were included, and no early post-infection timepoints were available, which limited the study. In healthy vaccine recipients, vaccine-induced clones were almost all SARS-CoV-2 mono-reactive, with only 1 of 255 being cross-reactive with common cold coronaviruses.

The receptor library was made with the immunoSEQ multiplex PCR assay. TCR beta CDR3 sequencing was performed on DNA from the cultured, isolated CD4+ T cells. Under the source paper's analysis protocol: Non-productive TCR sequences were removed, reads were trimmed to the CDR3 region, and CDR3s of at least 7 amino acids were retained. The MANAFEST web app was used to identify antigen-specific clonotypes by comparing expansion in peptide wells with expansion in reference cultures. To be called positive, a clone needed expansion at FDR<0.05 compared with the reference and with all other wells, an odds ratio greater than 5, and a frequency greater than 0.1% in two replicate wells. A clonotype was defined as cross-reactive if the clonotype was significantly expanded both in SARS-CoV-2 spike wells and in at least one common cold coronavirus spike condition. Levenshtein distance calculated with the stringdist R package was used to assess CDR3 similarity, and unrooted trees were constructed with ape in R 3.6.1. The table comes from immuneACCESS by way of TCRdb, which keeps in-frame sequences with V and J called. Part of the clones is missing from these tables; in studies checked, under half for an unresolved V gene and the rest for unknown reasons. The DNA was the basis for D and trimming; V, J and clone size are from that table. Recorded for this sample are about 54,000 clones; 65% to 90% of them occurred a single time. The top ten hold 2% to 3% of the sample.

About this clone itself: There is no known antigen for this receptor. The record has no base qualities; no much larger clone is one base away.

Including cysteine and phenylalanine, the CDR3 has 12 amino acids. Only CDR3 DNA remains: 36 bases, in frame from the first base. Relative to germline, V is 0 bases shorter and J is 8 bases shorter, with 10 bases between their ends. In the germline V gene (reference sequence), CDR1 corresponds to GTSNPN and CDR2 to SVGIG. To identify antigen-specific CD4+ T cell clonotypes by their expansion, the ViraFEST assay first stimulated PBMC with viral peptide pools and then applied TCR sequencing. After approximately eleven days of culture, CD4+ T cells were isolated with the EasySep CD4+ T cell isolation kit. Negative nucleocapsid antibody results before and after vaccination confirmed that the healthy vaccine recipients had no prior SARS-CoV-2 infection. Two million PBMC per well were cultured in IMDM with 5% human AB serum, 9 to 10 IU/ml IL-2 and gentamicin, plus 10 ug/ml peptides. Half of the culture medium was replaced with fresh IL-2-containing medium on days 3 and 7. Unless noted otherwise, every peptide stimulation condition was grown in triplicate wells. PBMC were separated from whole blood using Ficoll-Paque Plus gradient centrifugation and were then either cryopreserved at -140C or used fresh. The spike proteins of SARS-CoV-2 and of the common cold coronaviruses HCoV-NL63, HCoV-OC43 and HCoV-229E were spanned by overlapping peptide pools. Genomic DNA was extracted from cultured CD4+ T cells with the QIAamp micro DNA kit.

The material sequenced was CD4+ T cells from PBMCs cultured with HCoV-229E spike peptides, taken before COVID-19 vaccination. The label giving this sample's cell subset or site can be read as: HCoV-229E spike overlapping peptide pool stimulation. This chain joins TRBV30 to TRBJ1-2; D gene: possibly TRBD1, on 6 matching bases. The source of this sequence is a human donor who received a COVID-19 vaccine. The CDR3 protein: CAWSVGGKGYTF. The DNA sequence is given as TGTGCCTGGAGTGTAGGGGGGAAGGGCTACACCTTC.